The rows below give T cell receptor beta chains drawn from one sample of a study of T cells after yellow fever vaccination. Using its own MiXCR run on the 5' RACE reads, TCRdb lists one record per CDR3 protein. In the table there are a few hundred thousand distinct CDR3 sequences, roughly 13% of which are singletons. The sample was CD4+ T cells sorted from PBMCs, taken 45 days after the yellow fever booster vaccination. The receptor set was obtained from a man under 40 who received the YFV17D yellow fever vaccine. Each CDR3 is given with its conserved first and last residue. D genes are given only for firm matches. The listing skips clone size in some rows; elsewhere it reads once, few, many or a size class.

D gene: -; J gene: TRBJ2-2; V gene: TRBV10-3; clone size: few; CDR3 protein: CATTQLLAGELFF; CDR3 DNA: TGTGCCACCACCCAACTTCTCGCCGGGGAGCTGTTTTTT
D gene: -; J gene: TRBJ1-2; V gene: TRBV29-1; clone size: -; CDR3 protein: CSVAETGLWLAF; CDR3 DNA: TGCAGCGTTGCGGAGACAGGTCTATGGCTTGCCTTC
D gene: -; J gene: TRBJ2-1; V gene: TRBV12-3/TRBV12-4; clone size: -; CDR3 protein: CASSGIAVYNEQFF; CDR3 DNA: TGTGCCAGCAGCGGCATAGCGGTCTACAATGAGCAGTTCTTC
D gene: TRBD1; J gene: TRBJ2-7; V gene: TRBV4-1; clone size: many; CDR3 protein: CASSQGGGNPYEQYF; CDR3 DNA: TGCGCCAGCAGCCAAGGAGGGGGCAATCCCTACGAGCAGTACTTC
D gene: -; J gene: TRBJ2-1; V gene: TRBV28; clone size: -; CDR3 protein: CASSSVGGALTNEQFF; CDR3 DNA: TGTGCCAGCAGTAGCGTGGGGGGGGCCCTCACCAATGAGCAGTTCTTC
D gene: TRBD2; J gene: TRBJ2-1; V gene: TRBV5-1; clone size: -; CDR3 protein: CASTYRLAANNEQFF; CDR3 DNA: TGCGCCAGCACCTACCGACTAGCGGCTAACAATGAGCAGTTCTTC
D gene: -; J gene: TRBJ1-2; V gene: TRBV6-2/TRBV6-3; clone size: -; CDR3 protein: CASSYNRWDLTMAGYTF; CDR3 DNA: TGTGCCAGCAGTTATAACCGGTGGGACCTAACTATGGCCGGCTACACCTTC
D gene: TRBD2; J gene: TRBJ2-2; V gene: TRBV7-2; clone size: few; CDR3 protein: CASSLTSGRRTGELFF; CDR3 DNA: TGTGCCAGCAGCTTAACTAGCGGGAGGAGGACCGGGGAGCTGTTTTTT
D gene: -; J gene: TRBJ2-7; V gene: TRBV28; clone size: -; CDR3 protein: CASKGGYYEQYF; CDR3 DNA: TGTGCCAGCAAAGGTGGATACTACGAGCAGTACTTC
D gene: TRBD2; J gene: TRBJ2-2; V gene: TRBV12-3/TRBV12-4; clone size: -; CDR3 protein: CASSSNSLAGGGGELFF; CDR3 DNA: TGTGCCAGCAGTTCTAACTCACTAGCGGGAGGCGGTGGGGAGCTGTTTTTT
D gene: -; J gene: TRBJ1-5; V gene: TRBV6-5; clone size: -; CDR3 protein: CASSYSPGGLNQPQHF; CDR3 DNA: TGTGCCAGCAGTTACTCCCCCGGGGGCCTCAATCAGCCCCAGCATTTT
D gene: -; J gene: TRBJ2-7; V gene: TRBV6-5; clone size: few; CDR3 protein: CASSYTHTSYEQYF; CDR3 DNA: TGTGCCAGCAGTTACACACATACCTCCTACGAGCAGTACTTC
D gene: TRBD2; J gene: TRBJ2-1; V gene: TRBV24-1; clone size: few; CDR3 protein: CATSDAAGGLYNEQFF; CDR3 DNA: TGTGCCACCAGTGATGCAGCGGGAGGGCTCTACAATGAGCAGTTCTTC
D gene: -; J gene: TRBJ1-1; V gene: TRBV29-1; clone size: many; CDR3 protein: CSVTTGNTEAFF; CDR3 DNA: TGCAGCGTAACTACAGGGAACACTGAAGCTTTCTTT
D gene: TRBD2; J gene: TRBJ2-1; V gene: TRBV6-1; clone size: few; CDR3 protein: CASSVSGGDYNEQFF; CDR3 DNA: TGTGCCAGCAGTGTTAGCGGGGGGGACTACAATGAGCAGTTCTTC
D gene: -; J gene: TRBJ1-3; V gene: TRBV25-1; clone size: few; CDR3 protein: CASSEYSGDGNTIYF; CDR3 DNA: TGTGCCAGCAGTGAATATTCAGGGGACGGAAACACCATATATTTT
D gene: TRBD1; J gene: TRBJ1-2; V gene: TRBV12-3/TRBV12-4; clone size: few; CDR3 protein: CASSSTGWYGYTF; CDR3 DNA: TGTGCCAGCAGTTCGACAGGGTGGTATGGCTACACCTTC
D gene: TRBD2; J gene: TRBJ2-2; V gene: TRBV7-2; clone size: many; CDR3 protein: CASSLSGSAGELFF; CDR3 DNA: TGTGCCAGCAGCTTGAGCGGGAGCGCCGGGGAGCTGTTTTTT
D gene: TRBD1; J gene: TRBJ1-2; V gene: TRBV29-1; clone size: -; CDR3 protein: CSVAALGRGDYGYTF; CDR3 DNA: TGCAGCGTTGCTGCTCTCGGCAGGGGGGACTATGGCTACACCTTC
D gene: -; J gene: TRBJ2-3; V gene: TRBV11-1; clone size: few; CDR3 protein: CASSTNGLDTDTQYF; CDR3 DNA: TGTGCCAGCAGCACAAACGGACTCGACACAGATACGCAGTATTTT
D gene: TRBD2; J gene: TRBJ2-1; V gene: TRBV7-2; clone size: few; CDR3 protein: CASSLHGGRAPREQFF; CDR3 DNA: TGTGCCAGCAGCTTACATGGCGGGAGGGCCCCGCGTGAGCAGTTCTTC
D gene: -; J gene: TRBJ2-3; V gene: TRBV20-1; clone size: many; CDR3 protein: CSARDPGSGTDTQYF; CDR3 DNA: TGCAGTGCTAGAGATCCGGGCAGCGGCACAGATACGCAGTATTTT
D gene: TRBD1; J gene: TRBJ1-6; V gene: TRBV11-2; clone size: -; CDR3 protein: CASSAYGQGRSYNSPLHF; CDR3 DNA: TGTGCCAGCAGCGCCTATGGACAGGGGAGATCCTATAATTCACCCCTCCACTTT
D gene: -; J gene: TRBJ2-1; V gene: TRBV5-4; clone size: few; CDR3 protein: CASSAGEIAYNEQFF; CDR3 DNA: TGTGCCAGCAGCGCCGGGGAGATCGCCTACAATGAGCAGTTCTTC
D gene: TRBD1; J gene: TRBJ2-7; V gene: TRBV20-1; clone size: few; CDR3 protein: CSARDRWQGVYEQYF; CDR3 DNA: TGCAGTGCTAGAGATCGATGGCAGGGGGTCTACGAGCAGTACTTC
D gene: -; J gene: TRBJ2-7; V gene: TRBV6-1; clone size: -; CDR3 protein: CASRISPNRGGRYEQYF; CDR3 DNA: TGTGCCAGCAGGATCAGCCCGAACAGGGGGGGACGCTACGAGCAGTACTTC
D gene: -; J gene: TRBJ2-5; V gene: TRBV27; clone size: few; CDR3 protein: CASASGRETQYF; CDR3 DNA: TGTGCCAGCGCTTCCGGTCGGGAGACCCAGTACTTC
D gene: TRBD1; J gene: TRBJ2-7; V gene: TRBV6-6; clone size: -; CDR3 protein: CASSYGTGAEQYF; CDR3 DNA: TGTGCCAGCAGTTACGGGACAGGGGCCGAGCAGTACTTC
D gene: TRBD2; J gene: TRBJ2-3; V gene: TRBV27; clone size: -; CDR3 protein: CASSFAGRGDTQYF; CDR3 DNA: TGTGCCAGCAGTTTTGCCGGGAGGGGCGATACGCAGTATTTT
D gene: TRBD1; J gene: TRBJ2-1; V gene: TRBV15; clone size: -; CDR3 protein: CATSKGGGYEQFF; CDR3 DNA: TGTGCCACCAGCAAAGGGGGCGGCTATGAGCAGTTCTTC
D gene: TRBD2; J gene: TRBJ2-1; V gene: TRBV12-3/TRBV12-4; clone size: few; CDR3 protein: CASEGLAGHEQFF; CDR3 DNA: TGTGCCAGTGAGGGACTAGCGGGACATGAGCAGTTCTTC
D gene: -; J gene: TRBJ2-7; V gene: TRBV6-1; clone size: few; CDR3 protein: CASSPRGVPPYEQYF; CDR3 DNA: TGTGCCAGCAGCCCGAGGGGGGTCCCGCCCTACGAGCAGTACTTC
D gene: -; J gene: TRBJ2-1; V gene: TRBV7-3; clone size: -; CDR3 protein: CASSLYKPATHNEQFF; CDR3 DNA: TGTGCCAGCAGCTTATATAAGCCAGCAACACACAATGAGCAGTTCTTC
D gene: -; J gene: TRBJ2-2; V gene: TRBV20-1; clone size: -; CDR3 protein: CSARVSRNTGELFF; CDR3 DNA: TGCAGTGCTAGAGTATCCAGGAACACCGGGGAGCTGTTTTTT
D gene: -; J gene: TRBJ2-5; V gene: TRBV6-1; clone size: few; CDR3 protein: CASSQVLEETQYF; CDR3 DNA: TGTGCCAGCAGTCAGGTTCTCGAGGAGACCCAGTACTTC
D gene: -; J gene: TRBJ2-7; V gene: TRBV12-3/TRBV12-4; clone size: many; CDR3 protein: CASSPGQLSSYEQYF; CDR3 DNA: TGTGCCAGCAGCCCCGGACAGTTAAGCTCCTACGAGCAGTACTTC
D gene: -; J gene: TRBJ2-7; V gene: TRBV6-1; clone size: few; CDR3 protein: CASSVVRPGRSYEQYF; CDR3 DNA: TGTGCCAGCAGTGTGGTTCGCCCAGGGCGCTCCTACGAGCAGTACTTC
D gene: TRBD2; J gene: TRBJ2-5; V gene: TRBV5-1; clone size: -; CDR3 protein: CASTPTSGKETQYF; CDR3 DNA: TGCGCCAGCACCCCCACTAGCGGGAAAGAGACCCAGTACTTC
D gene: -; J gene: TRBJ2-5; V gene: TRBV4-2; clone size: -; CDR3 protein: CASSQGQGGTSRETQYF; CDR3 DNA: TGTGCCAGCAGCCAGGGACAAGGGGGGACTTCTCGGGAGACCCAGTACTTC
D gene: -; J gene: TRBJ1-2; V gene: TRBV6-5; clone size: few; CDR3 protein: CASSYLQGGGYTF; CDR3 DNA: TGTGCCAGCAGTTATCTCCAGGGAGGGGGCTACACCTTC
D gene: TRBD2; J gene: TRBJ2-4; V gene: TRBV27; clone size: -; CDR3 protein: CASREVAGGEAKNIQYF; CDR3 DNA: TGTGCCAGCAGGGAGGTGGCGGGAGGGGAGGCCAAAAACATTCAGTACTTC
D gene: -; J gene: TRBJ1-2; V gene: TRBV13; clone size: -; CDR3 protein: CASGPGVLYGYTF; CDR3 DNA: TGTGCCAGCGGCCCTGGGGTGCTCTATGGCTACACCTTC
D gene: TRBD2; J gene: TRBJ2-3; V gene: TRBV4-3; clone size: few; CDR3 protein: CASSQGNRLAIPDTQYF; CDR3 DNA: TGCGCCAGCAGCCAAGGCAACCGACTAGCGATCCCAGATACGCAGTATTTT
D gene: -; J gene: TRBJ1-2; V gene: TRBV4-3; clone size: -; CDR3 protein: CASSSGVYGYTF; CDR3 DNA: TGCGCCAGCAGTTCCGGGGTCTATGGCTACACCTTC
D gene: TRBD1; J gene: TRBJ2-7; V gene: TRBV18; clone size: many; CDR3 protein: CASSPGTGGPYEQYF; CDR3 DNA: TGTGCCAGCTCACCCGGGACAGGGGGACCCTACGAGCAGTACTTC
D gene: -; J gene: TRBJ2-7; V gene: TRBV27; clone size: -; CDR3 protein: CASSLFGRLVGLGEQYF; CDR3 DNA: TGTGCCAGCAGTTTATTCGGTCGACTAGTTGGATTGGGTGAGCAGTACTTC
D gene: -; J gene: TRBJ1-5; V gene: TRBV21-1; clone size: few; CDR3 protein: CASSKPPGQGSNQPQHF; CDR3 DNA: TGTGCCAGCAGCAAACCCCCGGGACAGGGTAGCAATCAGCCCCAGCATTTT
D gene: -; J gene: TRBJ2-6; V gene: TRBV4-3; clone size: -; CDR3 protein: CASSQVNVAASSGANVLTF; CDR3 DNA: TGCGCCAGCAGCCAAGTGAACGTAGCGGCAAGCTCTGGGGCCAACGTCCTGACTTTC
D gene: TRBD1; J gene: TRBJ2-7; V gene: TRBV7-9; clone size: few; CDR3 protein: CASSLTGQGLVF; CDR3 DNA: TGTGCCAGCAGCTTAACCGGACAGGGCCTGGTCTTC
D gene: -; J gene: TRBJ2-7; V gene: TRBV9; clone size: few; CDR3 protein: CASARDIDYEQYF; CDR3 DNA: TGTGCCAGCGCCCGGGACATCGACTACGAGCAGTACTTC
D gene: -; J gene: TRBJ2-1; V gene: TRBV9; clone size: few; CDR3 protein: CASSVDMGWSEQFF; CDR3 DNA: TGTGCCAGCAGCGTAGATATGGGGTGGAGTGAGCAGTTCTTC
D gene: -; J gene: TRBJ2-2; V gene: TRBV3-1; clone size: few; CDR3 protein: CASTPDHVTGELFF; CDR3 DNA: TGTGCCAGCACCCCTGATCACGTCACCGGGGAGCTGTTTTTT
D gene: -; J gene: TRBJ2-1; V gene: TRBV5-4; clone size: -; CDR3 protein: CASSFTMGHNEQFF; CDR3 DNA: TGTGCCAGCAGCTTTACGATGGGCCACAATGAGCAGTTCTTC